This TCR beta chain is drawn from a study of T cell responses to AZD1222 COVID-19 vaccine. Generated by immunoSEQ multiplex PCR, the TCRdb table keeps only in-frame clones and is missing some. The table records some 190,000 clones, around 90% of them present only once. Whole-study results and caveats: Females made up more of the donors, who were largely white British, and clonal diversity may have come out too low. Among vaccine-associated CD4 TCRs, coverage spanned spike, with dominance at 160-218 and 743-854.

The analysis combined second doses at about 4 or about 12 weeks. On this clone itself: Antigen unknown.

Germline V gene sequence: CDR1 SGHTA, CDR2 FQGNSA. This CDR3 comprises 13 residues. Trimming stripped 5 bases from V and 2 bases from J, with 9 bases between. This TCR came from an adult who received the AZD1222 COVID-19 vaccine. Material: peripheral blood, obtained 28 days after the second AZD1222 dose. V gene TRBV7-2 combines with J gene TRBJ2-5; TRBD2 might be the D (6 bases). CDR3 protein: CASSRDSQETQYF. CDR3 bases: TGTGCCAGCAGCCGGGACTCTCAAGAGACCCAGTACTTC.